Here is one T cell receptor beta chain with its context. The CDR3 consists of 13 residues. The V gene's germline CDR1 is SGHDT and CDR2 YYEEEE. V shed 7 bases and J 3 bases; nucleotides not matched to a gene: 6. Clones were read by immunoSEQ multiplex PCR, and TCRdb kept only the in-frame ones, dropping some. This table holds roughly 400,000 clones, approximately 91% found once. The data originate from a study of blood T cell repertoires in COVID-19. Study details: Acute and convalescent COVID-19 samples came from the United States, Italy and Spain. PBMCs, B-cell-depleted T cells, or T cells were the source of the cDNA or gDNA that made up the material.

Study members were between about 18 and 90 years old and lived in 20 to 30 US regions. The sequenced material came from PBMCs or T cells enriched from blood (not recorded which). This TCR was sampled from a woman under 30 who had been exposed to COVID-19. The chain couples TRBV5-6 to TRBJ2-7; 8 bases are a match to TRBD1. CDR3: CASRDRGSYEQYF. In DNA form, the CDR3 reads TGTGCCAGCCGAGACAGGGGAAGCTACGAGCAGTACTTC. Full variable domain (rest looked up from reference TRBV5-6 and TRBJ2-7): DAGVTQSPTHLIKTRGQQVTLRCSPKSGHDTVSWYQQALGQGPQFIFQYYEEEERQRGNFPDRFSGHQFPNYSSELNVNALLLGDSALYLCASRDRGSYEQYFGPGTRLTVT.